This T cell receptor beta chain was recovered during a study of cytomegalovirus exposure and HLA in healthy donors. The CDR3 has 13 residues. V lost 1 base and J lost 9; bases outside the gene matches: 3. Germline V gene data show CDR1 as SEHNR and CDR2 as FQNEAQ (reference sequence). PCR amplification relied on 60 Vbeta primers (plus 13 Jbeta primers). Generated by immunoSEQ multiplex PCR, the TCRdb table keeps only in-frame clones and is missing some. This sample carries around 100,000 clones, with about 0.59% going to the ten biggest clones. Findings and caveats of the study: Later findings reportedly placed an Asian-associated ancestry cluster below the approximately 620-donor mean for N-insertions. With further analysis later on, most CMV-associated TCR beta chains appeared HLA-restricted. There were some 150 TCR beta chains listed as cytomegalovirus-associated.

In the case of this clone: The antigen is unknown.

The sample comprised PBMCs. The rearrangement links TRBV7-9 to TRBJ2-1, with 7 nucleotides matching TRBD2. This receptor was taken from a man between 50 and 59 years old in good health and CMV-seronegative. The CDR3 reads CASSLGTSREQFF. The DNA of the CDR3 is TGTGCCAGCAGCTTAGGGACTAGTCGTGAGCAGTTCTTC.